The clone carrying this TCR beta chain appeared a few times. The antigen is unknown. The data stem from a study of PD-1 blockade in classical Hodgkin lymphoma. There are 15 residues in the CDR3. Germline V gene data show CDR1 as SEHNR and CDR2 as FQNEAQ (reference sequence). The V and J ends lost 4 bases and 4 bases, in that order; junction bases with no gene match: 6. The repertoire was sequenced with immunoSEQ multiplex PCR; TCRdb's copy has only in-frame clones and lacks some. The sample yields about 25,000 clones, approximately 95% seen once. Time point meaning: newly diagnosed, previously untreated cHL patient sample. Untreated, newly diagnosed classical Hodgkin lymphoma PBMCs were comparators. Overall study results and limits: A reduction in baseline TCR diversity was reportedly seen in newly diagnosed patients relative to healthy donors. Repertoire differences have undefined causes, possibly disease activity or prior therapy.

V usage is TRBV7-9 and J usage is TRBJ2-7; 11 nucleotides match TRBD2. The receptor comes from a human donor with classical Hodgkin lymphoma. Sequencing was performed on peripheral blood mononuclear cells (PBMCs). The CDR3 reads CASSSLTSGSYEQYF. The DNA for the CDR3 is TGTGCCAGCAGCTCCCTAACTAGCGGGAGTTACGAGCAGTACTTC.